The T cell receptor beta chain described here comes from a study of blood T cell repertoires in COVID-19. As for the study in general: Both acute and convalescent COVID-19 samples were obtained from the United States, Italy and Spain. PBMCs, B-cell-depleted T cells, or T cells provided the cDNA or gDNA that made up the material.

This clone showed up just a few times. The germline V gene has CDR1 WNHNN and CDR2 SYGVQD (reference sequence). The germline V and J ends were trimmed by 6 bases and 1 base, with 10 bases remaining between them. The CDR3 sequence is 13 residues long. Authors' data handling: It was from reference gene primer amplification that nucleated cell counts were estimated. TCRdb keeps only in-frame clones here, not all; method: immunoSEQ multiplex PCR. V and J calls plus clone size are reproduced from that table; the DNA served to infer D and trimming. The sample has roughly 160,000 clones, roughly 70% seen once.

The chain recombines TRBV10-1 with TRBJ2-7; D perhaps matches TRBD2 (6 bases). The TCR was taken from a woman of 80 years or more with acute or convalescent COVID-19. The source material was peripheral blood. Here the CDR3 DNA reads TGCGCCAGCAGCCTCGGGGGATCCTACGAGCAGTACTTC. Amino acids: CASSLGGSYEQYF.